Each of the 5 T cell receptor beta chains below was sequenced from the same sample in a study of T cell responses to AZD1222 COVID-19 vaccine. Measured with immunoSEQ multiplex PCR; TCRdb has only the in-frame clones, and not every one. This table holds around 140,000 clones, 80% to 95% found once. Sequenced here: peripheral blood, sampled 28 days after the second AZD1222 dose. Receptors were obtained from an adult who received the AZD1222 COVID-19 vaccine.

The chain recombines TRBV18 with TRBJ2-4; D gene unclear. Germline V CDR1 and CDR2: KGHSH, LQKENI. Trimming cost V 0 bases and J 7 bases, with 7 bases left between them. The CDR3 runs 13 residues. Here the CDR3 DNA reads TGTGCCAGCTCACCACCCCTCTCGAACATTCAGTACTTC. It codes for CASSPPLSNIQYF.

The chain carries TRBV27 and TRBJ2-2; D is unclear. This CDR3 contains 13 residues. Germline V gives CDR1 MNHEY, CDR2 SMNVEV (reference sequence). The V and J ends lost 4 bases and 4 bases respectively, with 7 bases between them. The CDR3 bases are TGTGCCAGCAGTTCAACATCCACCGGGGAGCTGTTTTTT. Translated, it gives CASSSTSTGELFF.

This chain links TRBV11-2 with TRBJ2-7; 9 nucleotides match TRBD2. The CDR3 runs 18 residues. Germline CDR1 reads SGHAT; CDR2 reads FQNNGV. Trimming took 5 bases from V and 3 from J; bases not matched to a gene: 17. CDR3 loop: CASSRGVASGEGHYEQYF. The CDR3 region has the DNA TGTGCCAGCAGCCGGGGAGTAGCTAGCGGGGAGGGACACTACGAGCAGTACTTC.

J is TRBJ2-7 and V is TRBV5-5; 8 bases agree with TRBD2. Germline values: CDR1 SGHKS, CDR2 YYEKEE (reference sequence). The J segment lost 2 bases and the V segment lost 0 bases, leaving 4 bases of the junction unmatched. The CDR3 runs 15 residues. DNA for the CDR3: TGTGCCAGCAGCTTGGTAGGTAGCGGGACCTACGAGCAGTACTTC. It encodes CASSLVGSGTYEQYF.

The chain joins TRBV9 to TRBJ2-2, with a weak D call TRBD2 (5 bases). With 5 bases removed from V and 3 bases from J, the gap between germline ends came to 5 bases. This CDR3 contains 12 residues. Per the germline V gene, CDR1 is SGDLS and CDR2 is YYNGEE. The CDR3 sequence is CASRRDTGELFF. The CDR3 DNA is TGTGCCAGCAGGCGGGACACCGGGGAGCTGTTTTTT.